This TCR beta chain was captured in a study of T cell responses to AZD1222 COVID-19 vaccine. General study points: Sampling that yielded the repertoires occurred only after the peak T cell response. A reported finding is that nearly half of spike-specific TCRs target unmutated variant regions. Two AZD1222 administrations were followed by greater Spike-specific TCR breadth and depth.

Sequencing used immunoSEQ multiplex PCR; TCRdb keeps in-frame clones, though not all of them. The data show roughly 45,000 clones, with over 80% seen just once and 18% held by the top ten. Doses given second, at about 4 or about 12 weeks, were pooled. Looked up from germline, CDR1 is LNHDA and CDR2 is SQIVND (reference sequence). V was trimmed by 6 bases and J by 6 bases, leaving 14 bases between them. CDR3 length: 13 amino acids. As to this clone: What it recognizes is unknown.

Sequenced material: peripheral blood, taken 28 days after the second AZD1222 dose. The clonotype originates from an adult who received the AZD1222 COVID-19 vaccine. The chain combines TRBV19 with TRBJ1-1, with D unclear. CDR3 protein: CASRLTVRAEAFF. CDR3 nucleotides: TGTGCCAGTAGATTAACAGTTAGGGCTGAAGCTTTCTTT.